This T cell receptor beta chain was sequenced for a study of radiotherapy plus CTLA-4 blockade in lung cancer. Study-wide context: Objective response was observed in around a sixth of patients, and disease control in approximately 30%. General study findings and limits: Subsequent to radiotherapy plus ipilimumab, tumor-derived TCR clones underwent expansion in blood. Interferon-beta, together with early blood T cell clone dynamics, reportedly best predicted response.

V lost 3 bases, J lost 0 bases, and 18 bases lay in between. This CDR3 spans 19 amino acids. Germline CDR1 is LGHNA and CDR2 is YSLEER. Those patients who had chemo-refractory metastatic non-small-cell lung cancer were given focal radiation along with CTLA-4 blockade through ipilimumab. The sample holds one count of this clone. Its antigen is unidentified. TCRdb's copy holds only in-frame clones and misses some; the assay was immunoSEQ multiplex PCR. The table includes about 45,000 clones, roughly 59% detected once. The sequenced sample was peripheral blood, obtained from a patient treated with radiotherapy plus ipilimumab. The source of this sequence is a human donor with non-small cell lung cancer who had a partial response to radiotherapy plus ipilimumab. The chain uses TRBV4-3 and TRBJ2-6; maybe TRBD1 (6 bases). The CDR3 region has the DNA TGCGCCAGCAGCCAGGCCGCACGGGACACCACCTCTGGGGCCAACGTCCTGACTTTC. Translating it yields CASSQAARDTTSGANVLTF.